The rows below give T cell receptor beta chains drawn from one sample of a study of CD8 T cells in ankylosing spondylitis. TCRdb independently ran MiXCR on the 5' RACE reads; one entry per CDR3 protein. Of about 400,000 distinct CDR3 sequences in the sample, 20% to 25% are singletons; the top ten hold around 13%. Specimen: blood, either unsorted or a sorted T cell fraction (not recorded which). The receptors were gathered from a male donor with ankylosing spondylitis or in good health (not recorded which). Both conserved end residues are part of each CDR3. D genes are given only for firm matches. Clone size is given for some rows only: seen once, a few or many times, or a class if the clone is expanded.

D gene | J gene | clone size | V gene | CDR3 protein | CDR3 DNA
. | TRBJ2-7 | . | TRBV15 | CATSRAFSYEQYF | TGTGCCACCAGCAGAGCCTTCTCCTACGAGCAGTACTTC
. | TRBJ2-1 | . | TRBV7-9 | CASSSFTETYNEQFF | TGTGCCAGCAGCTCTTTTACAGAAACCTACAATGAGCAGTTCTTC
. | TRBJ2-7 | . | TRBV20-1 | CSARDIRDVGEQYF | TGCAGTGCTAGAGATATCCGGGACGTAGGCGAGCAGTACTTC
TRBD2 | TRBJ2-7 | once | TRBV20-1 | CSARDYQGLGFYEQYF | TGCAGTGCTAGAGATTACCAGGGACTAGGATTTTACGAGCAGTACTTC
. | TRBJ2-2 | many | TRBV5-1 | CASRPAVAYTGELFF | TGCGCCAGCAGGCCGGCCGTAGCCTACACCGGGGAGCTGTTTTTT
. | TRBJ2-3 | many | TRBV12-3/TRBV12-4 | CASSLPGDSTDTQYF | TGTGCCAGCAGTTTACCAGGGGACAGCACAGATACGCAGTATTTT
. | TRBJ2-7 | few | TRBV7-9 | CASSPPTGKYYEQYF | TGTGCCAGCAGCCCTCCTACAGGAAAATACTACGAGCAGTACTTC
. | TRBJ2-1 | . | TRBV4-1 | CASSQERPYNEQFF | TGCGCCAGCAGCCAAGAGCGGCCCTACAATGAGCAGTTCTTC
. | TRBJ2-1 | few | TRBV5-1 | CASSLPTLHNEQFF | TGCGCCAGCAGCCTCCCCACTTTACACAATGAGCAGTTCTTC
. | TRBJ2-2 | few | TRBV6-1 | CASSPGVANTGELFF | TGTGCCAGCAGCCCGGGGGTGGCGAACACCGGGGAGCTGTTTTTT
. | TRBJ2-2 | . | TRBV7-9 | CASTTLLRIGELFF | TGTGCCAGCACCACCCTTCTTAGGATTGGGGAGCTGTTTTTT
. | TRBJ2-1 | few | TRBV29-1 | CSVDSGHSNEQFF | TGCAGCGTTGATTCAGGGCACAGCAATGAGCAGTTCTTC
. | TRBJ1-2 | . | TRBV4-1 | CASSQAGAPYGYTF | TGCGCCAGCAGCCAAGCCGGGGCACCTTATGGCTACACCTTC
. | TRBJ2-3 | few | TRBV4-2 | CASSQESGLSTDTQYF | TGTGCCAGCAGCCAAGAGTCTGGACTCTCCACAGATACGCAGTATTTT
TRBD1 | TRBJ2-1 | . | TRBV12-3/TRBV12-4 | CASSFAEGGDDEQFF | TGTGCCAGCAGTTTTGCCGAAGGGGGCGACGATGAGCAGTTCTTC
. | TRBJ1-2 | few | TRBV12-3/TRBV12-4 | CASHDGVYGYTF | TGTGCCAGCCACGACGGAGTCTATGGCTACACCTTC
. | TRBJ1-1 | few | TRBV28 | CASRGEVGYMNTEAFF | TGTGCCAGCAGGGGGGAGGTGGGGTACATGAACACTGAAGCTTTCTTT
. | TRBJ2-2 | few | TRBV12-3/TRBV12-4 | CASSLMDRTGELFF | TGTGCCAGCAGCCTCATGGACCGGACCGGGGAGCTGTTTTTT
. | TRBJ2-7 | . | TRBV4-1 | CASSQGQELTYEQYF | TGCGCCAGCAGCCAAGGACAGGAATTAACCTACGAGCAGTACTTC
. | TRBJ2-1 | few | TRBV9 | CASSVSAIALSNNEQFF | TGTGCCAGCAGCGTATCCGCTATAGCCTTAAGTAACAATGAGCAGTTCTTC
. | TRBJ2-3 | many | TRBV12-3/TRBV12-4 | CASSSRAGTDTQYF | TGTGCCAGCAGTTCGAGGGCCGGCACAGATACGCAGTATTTT
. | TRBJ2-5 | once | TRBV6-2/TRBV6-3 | CASSYFRGGHQETQYF | TGTGCCAGCAGTTACTTCCGAGGGGGACACCAAGAGACCCAGTACTTC
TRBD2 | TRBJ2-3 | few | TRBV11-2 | CASTKAYFSGTSTDTQYF | TGTGCCAGCACCAAAGCTTATTTTAGCGGGACTAGCACAGATACGCAGTATTTT
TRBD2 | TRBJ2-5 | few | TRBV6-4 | CASSETAGGPPETQYF | TGTGCCAGCAGTGAAACCGCGGGGGGCCCGCCGGAGACCCAGTACTTC
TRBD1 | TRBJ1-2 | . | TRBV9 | CASSPRQGGDYGYTF | TGTGCCAGCAGCCCCCGACAGGGGGGGGACTATGGCTACACCTTC
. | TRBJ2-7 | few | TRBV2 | CASTWRGVSYEQYF | TGTGCCAGCACCTGGAGGGGTGTCTCCTACGAGCAGTACTTC
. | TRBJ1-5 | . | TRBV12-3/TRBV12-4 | CASSRGGQPQHF | TGTGCCAGCAGTCGAGGGGGTCAGCCCCAGCATTTT
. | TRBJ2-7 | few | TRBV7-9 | CASSPRGDYEQYF | TGTGCCAGCAGCCCGAGAGGGGACTACGAGCAGTACTTC
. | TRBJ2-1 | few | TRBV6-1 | CASSDGQPGSYEQFF | TGTGCCAGCAGCGACGGGCAGCCCGGGAGTTATGAGCAGTTCTTC
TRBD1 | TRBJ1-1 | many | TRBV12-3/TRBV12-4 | CASSSGQGALTEAFF | TGTGCCAGCAGTTCCGGACAGGGGGCGCTTACTGAAGCTTTCTTT
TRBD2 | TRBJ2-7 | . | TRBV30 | CAWSLGGGYEQYF | TGTGCCTGGAGTCTTGGCGGGGGTTACGAGCAGTACTTC
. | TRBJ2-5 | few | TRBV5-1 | CATRTQETQYF | TGCGCCACCAGAACCCAAGAGACCCAGTACTTC
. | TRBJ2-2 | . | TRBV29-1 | CSVVWGPGAGELFF | TGCAGCGTCGTGTGGGGACCCGGGGCCGGGGAGCTGTTTTTT
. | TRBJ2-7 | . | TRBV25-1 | CASRGRGSYEQYF | TGTGCCAGCAGGGGCCGCGGTAGCTACGAGCAGTACTTC
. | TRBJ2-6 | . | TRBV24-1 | CATSDLSSGANVLTF | TGTGCCACCAGTGATTTAAGCTCTGGGGCCAACGTCCTGACTTTC
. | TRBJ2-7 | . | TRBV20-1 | CSARDQATYEQYF | TGCAGTGCTAGAGATCAGGCCACCTACGAGCAGTACTTC
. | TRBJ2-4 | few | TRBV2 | CASSARAIGKNIQYF | TGTGCCAGCAGTGCCAGGGCTATCGGCAAAAACATTCAGTACTTC